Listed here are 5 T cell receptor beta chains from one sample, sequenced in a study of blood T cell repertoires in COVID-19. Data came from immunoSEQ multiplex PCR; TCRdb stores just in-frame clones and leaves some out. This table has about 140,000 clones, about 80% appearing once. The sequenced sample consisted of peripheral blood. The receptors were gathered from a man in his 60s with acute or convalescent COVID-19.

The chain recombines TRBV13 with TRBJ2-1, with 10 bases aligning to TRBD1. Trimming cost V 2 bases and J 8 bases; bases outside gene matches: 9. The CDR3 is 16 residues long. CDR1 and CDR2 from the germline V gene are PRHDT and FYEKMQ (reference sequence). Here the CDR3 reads CASSLKGQGLLDEQFF. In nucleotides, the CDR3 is TGTGCCAGCAGCTTAAAGGGACAGGGGTTGTTGGATGAGCAGTTCTTC.

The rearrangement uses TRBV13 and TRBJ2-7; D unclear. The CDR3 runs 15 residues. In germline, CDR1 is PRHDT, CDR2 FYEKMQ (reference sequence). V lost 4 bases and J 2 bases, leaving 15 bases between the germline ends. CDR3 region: CASSSRSSVPYEQYF. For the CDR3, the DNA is TGTGCCAGCAGCTCTAGGTCGAGCGTGCCCTACGAGCAGTACTTC.

The CDR3 DNA reads TGTGCCAGCTGGGGGGGGGTATTAAATCAGCCCCAGCATTTT. Translation gives CASWGGVLNQPQHF. J is TRBJ1-5 and V is TRBV6-5; D is perhaps TRBD1 (5 bases). This CDR3 is built from 14 residues. CDR1 MNHEY and CDR2 SVGAGI come from the germline V gene. Trimming shortened V by 8 bases and J by 4 bases, and 15 bases separated the two germline ends.

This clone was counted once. CDR3 loop: CASSDSGGEQFF. CDR3 DNA sequence: TGCGCCAGCAGCGATAGCGGGGGTGAGCAGTTCTTC. The chain recombines TRBV5-1 with TRBJ2-1, with 9 positions matching TRBD2. Germline assignment: CDR1 SGHRS and CDR2 YFSETQ. With V trimmed by 4 bases and J by 9 bases, 2 bases remained unmatched. The CDR3 is 12 amino acids.

The CDR3 sequence is CASSRDSQANYGYTF. CDR3 bases: TGTGCCAGTAGTAGGGACAGCCAAGCTAACTATGGCTACACCTTC. The V gene is TRBV19, the J gene TRBJ1-2; 7 bases map to TRBD1. CDR1 is LNHDA, CDR2 SQIVND, per germline (reference sequence). The CDR3 totals 15 residues. The trim removed 4 bases at V and 0 bases at J, leaving 5 bases unmatched. The full variable domain, its missing parts supplied by reference TRBV19 and TRBJ1-2, is DGGITQSPKYLFRKEGQNVTLSCEQNLNHDAMYWYRQDPGQGLRLIYYSQIVNDFQKGDIAEGYSVSREKKESFPLTVTSAQKNPTAFYLCASSRDSQANYGYTFGSGTRLTVV.